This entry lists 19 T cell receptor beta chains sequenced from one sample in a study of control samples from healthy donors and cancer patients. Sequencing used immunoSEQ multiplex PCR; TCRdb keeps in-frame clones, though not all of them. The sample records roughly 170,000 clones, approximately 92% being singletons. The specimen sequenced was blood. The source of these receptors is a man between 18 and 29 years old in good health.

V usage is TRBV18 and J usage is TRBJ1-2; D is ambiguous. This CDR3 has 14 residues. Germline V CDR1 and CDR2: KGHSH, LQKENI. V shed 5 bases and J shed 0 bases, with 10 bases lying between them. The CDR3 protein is CASSKTTSNYGYTF. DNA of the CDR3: TGTGCCAGCTCAAAAACGACATCTAACTATGGCTACACCTTC.

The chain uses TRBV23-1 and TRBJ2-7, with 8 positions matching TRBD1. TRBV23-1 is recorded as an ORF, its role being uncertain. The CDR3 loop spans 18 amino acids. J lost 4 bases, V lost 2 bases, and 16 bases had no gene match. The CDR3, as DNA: TGCGCCAGCAGTCAACCAACAACACCCGGGACAGGACCTTACGAGCAGTACTTC. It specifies CASSQPTTPGTGPYEQYF.

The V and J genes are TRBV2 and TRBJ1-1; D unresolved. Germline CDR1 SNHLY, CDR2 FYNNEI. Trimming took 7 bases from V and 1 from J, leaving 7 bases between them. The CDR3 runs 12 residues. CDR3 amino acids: CASKQSNTEAFF. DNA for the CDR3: TGTGCCAGCAAACAATCGAACACTGAAGCTTTCTTT.

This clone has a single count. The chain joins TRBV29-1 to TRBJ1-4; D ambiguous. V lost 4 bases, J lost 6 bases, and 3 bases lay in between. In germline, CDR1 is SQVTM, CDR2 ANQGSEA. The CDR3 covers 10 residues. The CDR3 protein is CSVVDEKLFF. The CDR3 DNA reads TGCAGCGTTGTCGATGAAAAACTGTTTTTT.

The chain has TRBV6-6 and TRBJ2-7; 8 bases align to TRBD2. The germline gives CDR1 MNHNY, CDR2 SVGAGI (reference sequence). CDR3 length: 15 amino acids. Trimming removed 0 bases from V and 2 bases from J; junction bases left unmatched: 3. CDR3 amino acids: CASSYSGGGPYEQYF. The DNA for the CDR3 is TGTGCCAGCAGTTACTCGGGCGGGGGGCCCTACGAGCAGTACTTC.

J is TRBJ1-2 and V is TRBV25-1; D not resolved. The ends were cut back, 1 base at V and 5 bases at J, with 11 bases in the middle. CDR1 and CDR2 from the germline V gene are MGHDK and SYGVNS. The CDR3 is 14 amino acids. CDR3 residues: CASSEWEQSYGYTF. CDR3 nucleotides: TGTGCCAGCAGTGAATGGGAACAGTCATATGGCTACACCTTC.

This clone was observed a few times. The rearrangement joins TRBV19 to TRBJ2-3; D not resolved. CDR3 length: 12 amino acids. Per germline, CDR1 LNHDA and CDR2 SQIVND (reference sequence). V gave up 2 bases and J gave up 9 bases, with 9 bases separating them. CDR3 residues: CASSILGSTQYF. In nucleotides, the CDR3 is TGTGCCAGTAGTATATTGGGAAGCACGCAGTATTTT.

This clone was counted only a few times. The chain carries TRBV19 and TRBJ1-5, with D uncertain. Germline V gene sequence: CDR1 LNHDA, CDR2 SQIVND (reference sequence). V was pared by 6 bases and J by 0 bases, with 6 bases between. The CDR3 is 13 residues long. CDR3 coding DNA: TGTGCCAGTAGGGAGTATAGCAATCAGCCCCAGCATTTT. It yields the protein CASREYSNQPQHF.

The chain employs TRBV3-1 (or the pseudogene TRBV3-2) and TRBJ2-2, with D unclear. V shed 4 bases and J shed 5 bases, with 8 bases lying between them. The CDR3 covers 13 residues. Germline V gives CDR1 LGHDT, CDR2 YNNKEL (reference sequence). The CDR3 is CASSLGRTGELFF. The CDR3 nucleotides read TGTGCCAGCAGCCTAGGACGGACCGGGGAGCTGTTTTTT.

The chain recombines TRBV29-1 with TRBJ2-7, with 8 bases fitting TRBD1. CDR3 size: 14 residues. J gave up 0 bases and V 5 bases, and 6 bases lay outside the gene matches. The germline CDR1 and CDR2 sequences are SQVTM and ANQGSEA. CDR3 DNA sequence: TGCAGCGTTTCGGAACAGGGGGACTCCTACGAGCAGTACTTC. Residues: CSVSEQGDSYEQYF.

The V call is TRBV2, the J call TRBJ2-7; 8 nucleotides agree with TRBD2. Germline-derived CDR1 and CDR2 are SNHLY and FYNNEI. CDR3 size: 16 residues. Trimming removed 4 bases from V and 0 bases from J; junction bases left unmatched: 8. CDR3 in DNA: TGTGCCAGCAGTGCTCACCGGGGGGGGGCCTCCTACGAGCAGTACTTC. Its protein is CASSAHRGGASYEQYF.

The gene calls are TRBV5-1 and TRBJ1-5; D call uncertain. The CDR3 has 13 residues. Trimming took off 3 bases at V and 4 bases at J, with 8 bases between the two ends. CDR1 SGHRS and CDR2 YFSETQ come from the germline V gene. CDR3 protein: CASSSDGNQPQHF. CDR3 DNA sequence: TGCGCCAGCAGCTCCGACGGAAATCAGCCCCAGCATTTT. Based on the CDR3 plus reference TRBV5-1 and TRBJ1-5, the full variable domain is KAGVTQTPRYLIKTRGQQVTLSCSPISGHRSVSWYQQTPGQGLQFLFEYFSETQRNKGNFPGRFSGRQFSNSRSEMNVSTLELGDSALYLCASSSDGNQPQHFGDGTRLSIL.

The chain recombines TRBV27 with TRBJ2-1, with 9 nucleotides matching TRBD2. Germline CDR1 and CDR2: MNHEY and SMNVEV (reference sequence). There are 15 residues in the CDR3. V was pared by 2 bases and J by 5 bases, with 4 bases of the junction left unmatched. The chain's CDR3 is CASSLMRGGNNEQFF. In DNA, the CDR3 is TGTGCCAGCAGTTTAATGCGGGGGGGTAACAATGAGCAGTTCTTC.

CDR3 coding DNA: TGTGCCAGCAGTGACGGGCAGGTTTATAATCAGCCCCAGCATTTT. It specifies CASSDGQVYNQPQHF. The rearrangement joins TRBV2 to TRBJ1-5; no firm D call. The V end lost 3 bases, the J end lost 4 bases, and 13 bases lay between the germline ends. This CDR3 comprises 15 residues. CDR1 is SNHLY, CDR2 FYNNEI, per germline.

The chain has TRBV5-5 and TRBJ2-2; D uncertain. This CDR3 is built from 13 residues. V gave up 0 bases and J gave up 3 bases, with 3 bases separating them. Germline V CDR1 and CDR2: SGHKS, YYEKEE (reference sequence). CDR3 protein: CASSLVDTGELFF. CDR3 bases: TGTGCCAGCAGCTTGGTCGACACCGGGGAGCTGTTTTTT.

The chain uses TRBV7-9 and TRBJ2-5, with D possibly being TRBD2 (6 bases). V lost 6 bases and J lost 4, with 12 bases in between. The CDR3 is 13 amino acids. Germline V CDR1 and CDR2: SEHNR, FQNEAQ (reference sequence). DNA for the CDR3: TGTGCCAGCAGTTTGGGGGGATCAGAGACCCAGTACTTC. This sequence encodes CASSLGGSETQYF.

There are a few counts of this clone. DNA of the CDR3: TGTGCCAGTAGCTCGGACGGCTACGAGCAGTACTTC. Its translation: CASSSDGYEQYF. The V call is TRBV19, the J call TRBJ2-7; D call uncertain. The CDR3 is made up of 12 amino acids. Germline V lookup: CDR1 LNHDA, CDR2 SQIVND (reference sequence). V was clipped by 6 bases and J by 3 bases, with 9 bases between them.

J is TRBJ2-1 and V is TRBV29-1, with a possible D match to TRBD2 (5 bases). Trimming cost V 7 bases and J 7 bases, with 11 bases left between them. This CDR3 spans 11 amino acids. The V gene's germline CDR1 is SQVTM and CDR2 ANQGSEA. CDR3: CSAGSGNEQFF. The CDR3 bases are TGCAGCGCTGGATCGGGGAATGAGCAGTTCTTC.

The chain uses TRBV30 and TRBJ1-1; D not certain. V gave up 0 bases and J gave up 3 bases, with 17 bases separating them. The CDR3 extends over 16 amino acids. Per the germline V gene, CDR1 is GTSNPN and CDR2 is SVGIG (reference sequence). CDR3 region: CAWSVRQRILDTEAFF. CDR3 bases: TGTGCCTGGAGTGTCCGCCAGAGGATTTTGGACACTGAAGCTTTCTTT. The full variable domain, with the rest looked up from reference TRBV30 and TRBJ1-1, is SQTIHQWPATLVQPVGSPLSLECTVEGTSNPNLYWYRQAAGRGLQLLFYSVGIGQISSEVPQNLSASRPQDRQFILSSKKLLLSDSGFYLCAWSVRQRILDTEAFFGQGTRLTVV.